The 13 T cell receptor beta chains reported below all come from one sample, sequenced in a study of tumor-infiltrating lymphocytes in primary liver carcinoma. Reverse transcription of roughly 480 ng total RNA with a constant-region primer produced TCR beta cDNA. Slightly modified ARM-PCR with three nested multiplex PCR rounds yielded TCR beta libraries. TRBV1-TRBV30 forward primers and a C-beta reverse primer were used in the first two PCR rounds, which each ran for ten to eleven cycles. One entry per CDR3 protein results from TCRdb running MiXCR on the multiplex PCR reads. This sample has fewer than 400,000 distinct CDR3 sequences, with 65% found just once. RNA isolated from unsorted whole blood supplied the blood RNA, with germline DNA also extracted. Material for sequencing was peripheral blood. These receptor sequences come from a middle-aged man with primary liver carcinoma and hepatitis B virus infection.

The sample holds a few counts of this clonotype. CDR3 in amino acids: CASSYQRTSGSRETQYF. DNA of the CDR3: TGTGCCAGCAGCTATCAGCGGACTAGCGGGAGCCGAGAGACCCAGTACTTC. The rearrangement links TRBV5-8 to TRBJ2-5, with TRBD2 matching over 13 bases. Germline CDR1 and CDR2: SGHTS and YDEGEE. The CDR3 has 17 amino acids. With V trimmed by 3 bases and J by 4 bases, 9 bases remained unmatched.

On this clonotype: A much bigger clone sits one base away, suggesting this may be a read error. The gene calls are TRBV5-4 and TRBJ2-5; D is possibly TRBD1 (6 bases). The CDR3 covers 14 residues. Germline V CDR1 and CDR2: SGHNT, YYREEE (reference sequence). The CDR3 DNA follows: TGTGCCAGCAGCTTGGTGGACAGCCAAGAGATCCAGTACTTC. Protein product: CASSLVDSQEIQYF.

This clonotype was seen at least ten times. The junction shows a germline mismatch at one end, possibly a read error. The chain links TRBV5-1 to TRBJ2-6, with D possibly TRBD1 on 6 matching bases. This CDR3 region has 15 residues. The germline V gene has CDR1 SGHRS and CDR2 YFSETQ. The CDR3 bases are TGTGCCAGCAGTTCCACAGGGTCTGGGGCCAACGTCCTGACTTTC. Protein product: CASSSTGSGANVLTF.

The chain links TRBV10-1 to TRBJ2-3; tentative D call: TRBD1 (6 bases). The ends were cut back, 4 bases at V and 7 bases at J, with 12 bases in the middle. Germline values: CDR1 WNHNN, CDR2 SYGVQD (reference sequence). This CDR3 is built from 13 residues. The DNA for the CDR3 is TGCGCCAGCAGTGCACAGGGTTTGAATACGCAGTATTTT. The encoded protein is CASSAQGLNTQYF.

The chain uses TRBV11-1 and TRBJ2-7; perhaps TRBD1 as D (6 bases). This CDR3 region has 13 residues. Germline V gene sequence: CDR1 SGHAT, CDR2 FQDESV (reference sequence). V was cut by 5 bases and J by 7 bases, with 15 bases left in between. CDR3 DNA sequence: TGTGCCAGCAGCGCGTACAGGGTGAGAGAGCAGTACTTC. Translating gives CASSAYRVREQYF.

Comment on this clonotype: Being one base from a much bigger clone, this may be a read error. The CDR3 DNA sequence: TGTGTCAGCAGGAAAGCGGGAGTGGTCACAGATACGCAGTATTTT. This sequence encodes CVSRKAGVVTDTQYF. This chain joins TRBV6-5 and TRBJ2-3; 8 bases align to TRBD2. The CDR3 length is 15 residues. Germline assignment: CDR1 MNHEY and CDR2 SVGAGI.

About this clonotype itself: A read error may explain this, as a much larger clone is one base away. CDR3 region: CASNHPGQGAGELFF. In DNA form, the CDR3 reads TGTGCCAGCAACCACCCTGGACAGGGGGCTGGGGAGCTGTTTTTT. The rearrangement uses TRBV4-2 and TRBJ2-2, with TRBD1 matching over 11 bases. Germline CDR1 is LGHNA and CDR2 is YNFKEQ. V gave up 7 bases and J gave up 8 bases; unmatched junction bases: 9. The CDR3 has 15 amino acids.

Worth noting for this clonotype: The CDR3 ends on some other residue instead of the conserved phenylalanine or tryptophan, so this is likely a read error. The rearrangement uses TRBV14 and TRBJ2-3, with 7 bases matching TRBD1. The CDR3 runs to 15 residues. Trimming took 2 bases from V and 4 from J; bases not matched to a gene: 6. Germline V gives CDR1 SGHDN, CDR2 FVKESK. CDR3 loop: CASSQWTGGADTQYL. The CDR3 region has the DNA TGTGCCAGCAGCCAATGGACAGGAGGCGCAGATACGCAGTATCTT.

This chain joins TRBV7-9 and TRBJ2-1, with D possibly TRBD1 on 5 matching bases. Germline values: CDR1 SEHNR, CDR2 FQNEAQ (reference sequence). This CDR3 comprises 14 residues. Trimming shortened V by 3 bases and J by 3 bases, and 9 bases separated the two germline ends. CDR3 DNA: TGTGCCAGCAGCTTCGGACACAACTACAATGAGCAGTTCTTC. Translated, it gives CASSFGHNYNEQFF.

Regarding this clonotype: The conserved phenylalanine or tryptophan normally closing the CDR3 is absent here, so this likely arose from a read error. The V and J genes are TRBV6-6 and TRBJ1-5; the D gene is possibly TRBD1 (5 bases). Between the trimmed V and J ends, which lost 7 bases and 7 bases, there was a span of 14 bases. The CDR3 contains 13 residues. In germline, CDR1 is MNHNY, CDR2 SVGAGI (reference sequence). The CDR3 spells CASTQGSGQPQHS. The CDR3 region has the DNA TGTGCCAGCACTCAGGGTTCAGGACAGCCCCAGCATTCT.

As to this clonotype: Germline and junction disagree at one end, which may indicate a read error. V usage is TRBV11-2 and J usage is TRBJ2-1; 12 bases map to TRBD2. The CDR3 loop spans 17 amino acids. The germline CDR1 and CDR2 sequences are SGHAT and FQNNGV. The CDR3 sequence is CASSSGLAGLGYNGQFF. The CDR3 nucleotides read TGTGCCAGCAGCTCGGGACTAGCGGGTCTCGGCTACAATGGGCAGTTCTTC.

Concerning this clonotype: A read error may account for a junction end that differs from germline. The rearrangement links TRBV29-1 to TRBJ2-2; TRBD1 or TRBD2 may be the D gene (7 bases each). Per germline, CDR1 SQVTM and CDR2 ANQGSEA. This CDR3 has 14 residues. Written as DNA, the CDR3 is TGCAGCGTTTGGGACAGCGGGAACACCCGGGAGCTGTTTTTT. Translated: CSVWDSGNTRELFF.

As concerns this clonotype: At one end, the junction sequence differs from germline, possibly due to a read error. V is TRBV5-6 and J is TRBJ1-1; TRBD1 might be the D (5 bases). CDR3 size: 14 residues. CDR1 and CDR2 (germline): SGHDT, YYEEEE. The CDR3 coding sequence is TGTACCAGCAGCCGGATAGGGGAGAACACTGAAGCTTTCTTT. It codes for CTSSRIGENTEAFF.